A single TCR beta chain is shown here with its context. Its antigen is still unknown. The data were produced by immunoSEQ multiplex PCR, yet TCRdb's version contains in-frame clones alone and is incomplete. The repertoire consists of about 32,000 clones, with about 85% occurring once and the leading ten covering roughly 1.2%. Germline V gives CDR1 MDHEN, CDR2 SYDVKM. The length of the CDR3 is 14 residues. V lost 6 bases and J lost 1, with 12 bases in between. Time point in this sample: newly diagnosed, previously untreated cHL patient sample. Thawed PBMCs yielded CD4+ T cells through magnetic negative selection. Researchers used newly diagnosed, untreated classical Hodgkin lymphoma PBMCs for comparison. The entry originates in a study of PD-1 blockade in classical Hodgkin lymphoma. Points from the study as a whole: Reported baseline diversity: healthy donors highest, relapsed/refractory patients lowest. What drove the repertoire differences, possibly disease activity or prior therapy, has not been defined.

The sample consisted of CD4+ T cells from blood. The clonotype was recovered from a human donor with classical Hodgkin lymphoma. This rearrangement joins TRBV28 to TRBJ2-5, with D perhaps TRBD2 (5 bases). CDR3 amino acids: CASSQQEAQETQYF. Here the CDR3 DNA reads TGTGCCAGCAGCCAGCAGGAGGCCCAAGAGACCCAGTACTTC.